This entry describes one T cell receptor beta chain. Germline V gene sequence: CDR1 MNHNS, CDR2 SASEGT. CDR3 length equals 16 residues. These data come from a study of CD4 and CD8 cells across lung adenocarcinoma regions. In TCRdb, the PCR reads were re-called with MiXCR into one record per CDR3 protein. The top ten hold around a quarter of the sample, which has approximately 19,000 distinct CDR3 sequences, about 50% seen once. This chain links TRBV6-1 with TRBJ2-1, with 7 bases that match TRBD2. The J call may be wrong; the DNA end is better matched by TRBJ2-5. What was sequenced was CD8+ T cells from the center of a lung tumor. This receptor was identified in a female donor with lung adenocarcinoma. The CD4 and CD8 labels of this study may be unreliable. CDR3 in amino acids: CASGGDGRRDQETQYF. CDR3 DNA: TGTGCCAGCGGGGGGGACGGGCGGCGTGACCAAGAGACCCAGTACTTC.